The rows below give T cell receptor beta chains drawn from one sample of a study of blood T cell repertoires in COVID-19. Libraries were prepared by immunoSEQ multiplex PCR; TCRdb keeps only in-frame clonotypes and omits some of them. The sample holds roughly 150,000 clones, more than 75% seen once. The sequenced material came from peripheral blood. The receptors come from a human donor in a cohort sampled during active COVID-19. Each CDR3 is given with its conserved first and last residue. Fields, in order: clone size, D gene, J gene, V gene, CDR3 DNA, CDR3 protein. The D gene is left open where the match is weak. Part of the rows lack a size; the others show once, few, many or a class for expanded clones.

NA | TRBD2 | TRBJ2-1 | TRBV6-5 | TGTGCCAGCAGGACTAGCGGCTACAATGAGCAGTTCTTC | CASRTSGYNEQFF
NA | TRBD1 | TRBJ1-1 | TRBV9 | TGTGCCAGCAGCCCCAGGACAGGGGATATGAACACTGAAGCTTTCTTT | CASSPRTGDMNTEAFF
NA | NA | TRBJ2-1 | TRBV30 | TGTGCCTGGAGTGACGCAGGGGATGAGCAGTTCTTC | CAWSDAGDEQFF
NA | NA | TRBJ1-2 | TRBV6-5 | TGTGCCAGCACCACGGAACCGGGGCGGGGCTATGGCTACACCTTC | CASTTEPGRGYGYTF
NA | NA | TRBJ2-7 | TRBV5-1 | TGCGCCAGCAGCCCAGGGTATGGGGAAACATACGAGCAGTACTTC | CASSPGYGETYEQYF
NA | TRBD2 | TRBJ2-7 | TRBV19 | TGTGCCAGTAGTACACCCCAACTAGCGGACCCCTACGAGCAGTACTTC | CASSTPQLADPYEQYF
NA | TRBD2 | TRBJ2-3 | TRBV4-1 | TGCGCCAGCAGCCAAGGGGGGACTAGCGGGACCACAGATACGCAGTATTTT | CASSQGGTSGTTDTQYF
NA | NA | TRBJ2-1 | TRBV11-2 | TGTGCCAGCAGCTTCCAGGGCGACAATGAGCAGTTCTTC | CASSFQGDNEQFF
NA | NA | TRBJ1-5 | TRBV6-1 | TGTGCCAGCAGTTATCCCGGGGGCAATCAGCCCCAGCATTTT | CASSYPGGNQPQHF
NA | TRBD2 | TRBJ2-1 | TRBV27 | TGTGCCAGCCCCCTCGGGGGGGAGTCCTACAATGAGCAGTTCTTC | CASPLGGESYNEQFF
NA | NA | TRBJ2-7 | TRBV18 | TGTGCCAGCTCTCCCCGGGCCTACGAGCAGTACTTC | CASSPRAYEQYF
NA | TRBD1 | TRBJ1-1 | TRBV5-1 | TGCGCCAGCAGCTTGATCCGGCCAGGGGGGAACACTGAAGCTTTCTTT | CASSLIRPGGNTEAFF
NA | TRBD1 | TRBJ1-2 | TRBV3-1/TRBV3-2 | TGTGCCAGCAGGCAACACAGGGGGCCGGGGGGTGGCTACACCTTC | CASRQHRGPGGGYTF
NA | NA | TRBJ1-1 | TRBV19 | TGTGCCACCGCCCCGGGGAGGGGTAGCACTGAAGCTTTCTTT | CATAPGRGSTEAFF
NA | NA | TRBJ2-7 | TRBV11-2 | TGTGCCAGCAGCCAAATCTACGAGCAGTACTTC | CASSQIYEQYF
NA | NA | TRBJ1-2 | TRBV25-1 | TGTGCCAGCAGCGAGCGTAGCTATGGCTACACCTTC | CASSERSYGYTF
NA | NA | TRBJ2-7 | TRBV7-9 | TGTGCCAGCAGGGGAGGGGGTCGGGGAGGCTACGAGCAGTACTTC | CASRGGGRGGYEQYF
NA | NA | TRBJ2-2 | TRBV11-1 | TGTGCCAGCACCTCGCGGGGGATCAGGGGCGGGGAGCTGTTTTTT | CASTSRGIRGGELFF
NA | NA | TRBJ2-1 | TRBV11-2 | TGTGCCAGCAGCCCACGACTCAACTCCTACAATGAGCAGTTCTTC | CASSPRLNSYNEQFF
NA | TRBD1 | TRBJ2-2 | TRBV5-1 | TGCGCCAGCAGCTTGAGTACAGGGGGTGGCACCGGGGAGCTGTTTTTT | CASSLSTGGGTGELFF
NA | TRBD2 | TRBJ2-3 | TRBV11-2 | TGTGCCAGCAGCCGAGGGACTAGCGGGAGCACAGATACGCAGTATTTT | CASSRGTSGSTDTQYF
few | NA | TRBJ1-5 | TRBV19 | TGTGCCAGTAGTTCATTTTGGAGGGCCTCCAATCAGCCCCAGCATTTT | CASSSFWRASNQPQHF
NA | NA | TRBJ1-6 | TRBV6-6 | TGTGCCAGCAGTTACGGCTGGGGGCTTAAGAATTCACCCCTCCACTTT | CASSYGWGLKNSPLHF
NA | NA | TRBJ2-1 | TRBV20-1 | TGCAGTGCTAGTAGACCCGGAGGGGGCTCAGTACAAAATGAGCAGTTCTTC | CSASRPGGGSVQNEQFF
NA | NA | TRBJ1-4 | TRBV25-1 | TGTGCCAGCAGTGAATCGAGTTCGATTACTAATGAAAAACTGTTTTTT | CASSESSSITNEKLFF
NA | NA | TRBJ2-7 | TRBV5-1 | TGCGCCAGCAGCTTGGAACTACAGGGAATGGGGGAGCAGTACTTC | CASSLELQGMGEQYF
NA | TRBD1 | TRBJ1-5 | TRBV28 | TGTGCCAGCACCATAACGCAGGGGGCTGGGCAGCCCCAGCATTTT | CASTITQGAGQPQHF
NA | NA | TRBJ1-2 | TRBV12-3/TRBV12-4 | TGTGCCACGGCGAAGGGGGACTATGGCTACACCTTC | CATAKGDYGYTF
once | NA | TRBJ2-7 | TRBV7-2 | TGTGCCAGCAGCTTAGCCGTCGGGAGGGGGCGAACCTACGAGCAGTACTTC | CASSLAVGRGRTYEQYF
once | TRBD2 | TRBJ2-2 | TRBV28 | TGTGCCAGCATCTCGGGGGGAGCCACCGGGGAGCTGTTTTTT | CASISGGATGELFF
NA | NA | TRBJ2-2 | TRBV7-9 | TGTGCCAGCAATGGAGGGCTAGCGAACACCGGGGAGCTGTTTTTT | CASNGGLANTGELFF
NA | TRBD1 | TRBJ2-1 | TRBV5-4 | TGTGCCAGCAGCGGGACAGGGGGCGGGGGTGAGCAGTTCTTC | CASSGTGGGGEQFF
NA | NA | TRBJ1-1 | TRBV9 | TGTGCCAGCAGCGTAGATAGGGGGTCTGAAGCTTTCTTT | CASSVDRGSEAFF
NA | TRBD2 | TRBJ2-1 | TRBV3-1/TRBV3-2 | TGTGCCAGCAGCCTAACTAGCGGTTACAATGAGCAGTTCTTC | CASSLTSGYNEQFF
NA | TRBD2 | TRBJ2-2 | TRBV7-8 | TGTGCCAGCAGCTTACGACTAGCGGGAGCACCCGGGGAGCTGTTTTTT | CASSLRLAGAPGELFF
NA | NA | TRBJ2-7 | TRBV9 | TGTGCCAGCAGCGTAGCGCCGGAGGGGTACGAGCAGTACTTC | CASSVAPEGYEQYF
NA | NA | TRBJ1-4 | TRBV2 | TGTGCCAGCAGTCTGACAGACGAAAAACTGTTTTTT | CASSLTDEKLFF
NA | TRBD1 | TRBJ1-4 | TRBV5-1 | TGCGCCAGCAGCCGAAGTTACGCACAGGGGGAAAAACTGTTTTTT | CASSRSYAQGEKLFF